This paragraph covers one TCR beta chain sequence. Its specificity is unknown. The record originates from a study of Ad26.COV2.S vaccination and SARS-CoV-2 variants. Study findings and constraints: The TCR-based breadth and depth measures might underestimate overall T cell responses. Placebo and vaccine recipients had non-spike TCR breadth that was similar.

Using immunoSEQ multiplex PCR, the repertoire was profiled, and TCRdb retains in-frame clones only, with some absent. In the table there are 400,000 to 450,000 clones, about 90% of which are singletons. The sample's treatment: approximately 18 received Ad26.COV2.S at low or high dose, single or two shots; about 5 received placebo; per-sample allocation not given. Sampling happened 63 days after the first vaccine or placebo injection. A Boston donor was an adult aged 18-55 years. Wuhan-strain spike was delivered by a replication-incompetent Ad26 vector. The sequencing used peripheral blood, collected in a trial of Ad26.COV2.S vaccine versus placebo. The sequence was obtained from a person aged 18 to 59 who received the Ad26.COV2.S COVID-19 vaccine or a placebo.

The CDR3 DNA sequence: TGTGCCAGCAGCTTGGTATCCCGTGGGTCCTATAATTCACCCCTCCACTTT. This codes for CASSLVSRGSYNSPLHF. The J gene is TRBJ1-6, the V gene TRBV7-8; no clear D. The CDR3 sequence is 17 residues long. The ends were cut back, 3 bases at V and 1 base at J, with 13 bases in the middle. From germline, CDR1 is SGHVS and CDR2 FQNEAQ.